These 27 T cell receptor beta chains share one sample of origin, sequenced in a study of CD8+ T cells in alopecia areata. Once RNA had been extracted, it was reverse transcribed into cDNA to act as the sequencing template. The method was immunoSEQ multiplex PCR; TCRdb's version includes in-frame clones alone and lacks a portion of them. The sample records tens of thousands of clones, around 71% being singletons. The treatment here: oral pan-JAK inhibitor, 5-10 mg twice daily. This sample comprised CD8+ T cells sorted from blood, obtained at week 4, from a patient treated with tofacitinib. The receptors were gathered from a human donor with alopecia areata.

The chain couples TRBV30 to TRBJ2-3; 9 bases fit TRBD1. The length of the CDR3 is 16 residues. V trimming: 0 bases; J trimming: 2 bases; junction bases outside the gene matches: 6. Germline CDR1 is GTSNPN and CDR2 is SVGIG (reference sequence). The CDR3 region is CAWSVDRGRHTDTQYF. The DNA for the CDR3 is TGTGCCTGGAGTGTGGACAGGGGCCGCCACACAGATACGCAGTATTTT.

V and J are TRBV7-8 and TRBJ2-2; the D is unclear. This CDR3 has 17 residues. Deletions cut 1 base from V and 6 bases from J, with 18 bases between. Per germline, CDR1 SGHVS and CDR2 FQNEAQ. CDR3 bases: TGTGCCAGCAGCTTAGTATCCTTTTCACCTCCTGCCGGGGAGCTGTTTTTT. Its translation is CASSLVSFSPPAGELFF.

The rearrangement joins TRBV30 to TRBJ2-1; a possible D gene is TRBD1 (5 bases). This CDR3 comprises 11 residues. Per germline, CDR1 GTSNPN and CDR2 SVGIG (reference sequence). Trimming removed 1 base at V and 9 bases at J, with 7 bases between. The CDR3 loop is CAWSEGVEQFF. In DNA form, the CDR3 reads TGTGCCTGGAGTGAAGGGGTTGAGCAGTTCTTC.

The V call is TRBV10-3, the J call TRBJ1-5; D remains ambiguous. The CDR3 length is 15 residues. Germline values: CDR1 ENHRY, CDR2 SYGVKD. Trimming left V 3 bases short and J 2 bases short, with 11 bases between. The CDR3 nucleotides read TGTGCCATCAGTGATGATCCCGGGGGCAATCAGCCCCAGCATTTT. This sequence encodes CAISDDPGGNQPQHF.

This clone is a singleton in its sample. CDR3 nucleotides: TGCGCCAGCAGCCAAGTTAGTGGGGGAACCTACGAGCAGTACTTC. This sequence encodes CASSQVSGGTYEQYF. This sequence joins TRBV4-1 and TRBJ2-7; TRBD1 or TRBD2 may be the D gene (5 bases each). The V end was cut by 1 base, the J end by 2 bases, with 12 bases between. Germline loops: CDR1 MGHRA, CDR2 YSYEKL. The CDR3 is made up of 15 amino acids.

The sample holds one count of this clone. The CDR3 sequence is CASSFAGYYEQYF. CDR3 in DNA: TGTGCCAGCAGCTTTGCAGGGTACTACGAGCAGTACTTC. The J gene is TRBJ2-7, the V gene TRBV7-2, with a weak D call TRBD1 (5 bases). V gave up 3 bases and J gave up 3 bases, with 9 bases separating them. Germline lookup yields CDR1 SGHTA and CDR2 FQGNSA. The CDR3 sequence is 13 residues long.

In this sample, this clone turned up a few times. The rearrangement uses TRBV6-5 and TRBJ2-5, with D possibly matching TRBD2 (6 bases). V was trimmed by 6 bases and J by 5 bases, leaving 19 bases between them. The CDR3 loop spans 15 amino acids. The germline V gene encodes CDR1 MNHEY and CDR2 SVGAGI. For the CDR3, the DNA is TGTGCCAGCAGCGTTTCCCTTGATGCGGGGGAGACCCAGTACTTC. Translated, it gives CASSVSLDAGETQYF.

The CDR3 protein is CASSEDLNQPQHF. The CDR3 DNA follows: TGTGCCAGCAGCGAGGACCTAAATCAGCCCCAGCATTTT. The rearrangement links TRBV7-7 to TRBJ1-5; D gene unclear. This CDR3 is built from 13 residues. V was shortened by 5 bases and J by 4 bases, with 9 bases between the two germline ends. Germline values: CDR1 SSHAT, CDR2 FNYEAQ (reference sequence).

This chain links TRBV27 with TRBJ2-7; maybe TRBD2 (6 bases). Trimming pared 4 bases from V and 2 bases from J, leaving 15 bases between. CDR1 and CDR2 (germline): MNHEY, SMNVEV (reference sequence). This CDR3 spans 15 amino acids. In DNA, the CDR3 is TGTGCCAGCAGTTCCGAGTCGGGGGACCCCTACGAGCAGTACTTC. Translating it yields CASSSESGDPYEQYF.

A single count supports this clone. The germline gene is not matched at one end of the junction; a read error may be the cause. The chain carries TRBV9 and TRBJ2-2, with unresolved D. The CDR3 contains 14 residues. The V gene's germline CDR1 is SGDLS and CDR2 YYNGEE. The CDR3 region has the DNA TGTGCCAGCAGCGTTCGAAAGAACTCCGGGGAGCTGTTTTTT. Translation gives CASSVRKNSGELFF.

V usage is TRBV29-1 and J usage is TRBJ1-2; TRBD1 is a possible D gene (6 bases). The CDR3 loop spans 15 amino acids. CDR1 and CDR2 from the germline V gene are SQVTM and ANQGSEA. The V and J ends lost 0 bases and 4 bases respectively, with 15 bases between them. In DNA form, the CDR3 reads TGCAGCGTTGAAGATCGTTGGGACACATTCTATGGCTACACCTTC. Encoded protein: CSVEDRWDTFYGYTF.

Remarks on this clone: Other DNA sequences in the sample encode the same CDR3. The chain is built from TRBV6-5 and TRBJ1-6; D is unclear. Trimming pared 2 bases from V and 6 bases from J, leaving 5 bases between. This CDR3 has 13 residues. In germline, CDR1 is MNHEY, CDR2 SVGAGI. This CDR3 is CASSYGSNSPLHF. The DNA of the CDR3 is TGTGCCAGCAGTTACGGGAGTAATTCACCCCTCCACTTT.

The chain is built from TRBV27 and TRBJ1-5; 8 nucleotides agree with TRBD1. Germline assignment: CDR1 MNHEY and CDR2 SMNVEV (reference sequence). The CDR3 consists of 16 residues. Trimming at V came to 5 bases and at J to 0 bases, leaving 6 bases not matched to a gene. The CDR3 is CASSPTGAYSNQPQHF. CDR3 DNA: TGTGCCAGCAGTCCGACAGGGGCATATAGCAATCAGCCCCAGCATTTT.

The sample holds a few counts of this clone. V is TRBV29-1 and J is TRBJ2-1; 8 bases match TRBD2. Trimming took 0 bases from V and 5 from J; bases not matched to a gene: 3. The CDR3 is 14 residues long. The germline gives CDR1 SQVTM, CDR2 ANQGSEA. This CDR3 reads CSVEERGVHNEQFF. The DNA for the CDR3 is TGCAGCGTTGAAGAGCGGGGGGTCCACAATGAGCAGTTCTTC.

To note about this clone: This same CDR3 is encoded by further DNA sequences in the sample. This chain joins TRBV30 and TRBJ2-3, with D unclear. Germline-derived CDR1 and CDR2 are GTSNPN and SVGIG (reference sequence). The CDR3 runs to 11 residues. V lost 2 bases, J lost 4 bases, and 4 bases lay in between. CDR3 in DNA: TGTGCCTGGAGTCTGTCAGATACGCAGTATTTT. Amino acid sequence: CAWSLSDTQYF.

The rearrangement links TRBV18 to TRBJ2-3, with D hard to call. Germline V gene lookup returns CDR1 KGHSH and CDR2 LQKENI. The CDR3 is 16 amino acids. V was pared by 2 bases and J by 0 bases, with 12 bases between. CDR3 sequence: CASSPTVKVSTDTQYF. The CDR3 nucleotides read TGTGCCAGCTCACCAACGGTGAAGGTTAGCACAGATACGCAGTATTTT.

The chain recombines TRBV30 with TRBJ2-1; TRBD2 aligns across 16 bases. The CDR3 is made up of 15 amino acids. From germline, CDR1 is GTSNPN and CDR2 SVGIG (reference sequence). Germline trimming cut 0 bases from V and 9 bases from J; bases unmatched to any gene: 2. In DNA form, the CDR3 reads TGTGCCTGGAGTGTAGGGACTAGCGGGGGGGGTGAGCAGTTCTTC. This encodes CAWSVGTSGGGEQFF.

J is TRBJ2-3 and V is TRBV6-5; D is unclear. Germline loops: CDR1 MNHEY, CDR2 SVGAGI. The CDR3 spans 14 residues. V dropped 6 bases and J dropped 4 bases, with 14 bases sitting between them. CDR3 sequence (DNA): TGTGCCAGCAGCCCCACACCAGGAGCAGATACGCAGTATTTT. Translated, it gives CASSPTPGADTQYF.

V and J are TRBV30 and TRBJ1-1, with 7 bases that match TRBD1. This CDR3 has 14 amino acids. The V and J ends lost 0 bases and 8 bases, in that order; junction bases with no gene match: 9. The germline gives CDR1 GTSNPN, CDR2 SVGIG (reference sequence). This CDR3 is CAWSVGGREDEAFF. CDR3 nucleotide sequence: TGTGCCTGGAGTGTAGGGGGCAGGGAGGACGAAGCTTTCTTT.

The chain couples TRBV19 to TRBJ2-1; no reliable D call. This CDR3 spans 11 amino acids. Germline CDR1 and CDR2: LNHDA and SQIVND (reference sequence). V was cut by 5 bases and J by 8 bases, with 7 bases left in between. The CDR3 sequence: CASSLGDEQFF. CDR3 nucleotides: TGTGCCAGTAGTCTTGGCGATGAGCAGTTCTTC.

This clone came up a few times. The chain joins TRBV29-1 to TRBJ1-2, with D unresolved. The germline V gene has CDR1 SQVTM and CDR2 ANQGSEA. V lost 7 bases and J lost 5, with 11 bases in between. The CDR3 has 11 residues. CDR3 protein: CSASGDYGYTF. CDR3 nucleotide sequence: TGCAGCGCCTCCGGCGATTATGGCTACACCTTC.

V is TRBV5-1 and J is TRBJ2-7, with D unresolved. The CDR3 consists of 13 residues. Germline V gives CDR1 SGHRS, CDR2 YFSETQ. Trimming cost V 6 bases and J 0 bases, with 10 bases left between them. CDR3 DNA: TGCGCCAGCACTACGGAAAACTCCTACGAGCAGTACTTC. Protein sequence: CASTTENSYEQYF. The full variable domain, rest sourced from reference TRBV5-1 and TRBJ2-7, is KAGVTQTPRYLIKTRGQQVTLSCSPISGHRSVSWYQQTPGQGLQFLFEYFSETQRNKGNFPGRFSGRQFSNSRSEMNVSTLELGDSALYLCASTTENSYEQYFGPGTRLTVT.

V usage is TRBV30 and J usage is TRBJ1-2; 8 bases map to TRBD1. CDR3 length: 17 residues. Per germline, CDR1 GTSNPN and CDR2 SVGIG (reference sequence). V lost 2 bases and J lost 0; bases outside the gene matches: 11. CDR3 region: CAWSPWTGTSANYGYTF. CDR3 DNA: TGTGCCTGGAGTCCCTGGACAGGGACCTCAGCTAACTATGGCTACACCTTC.

This sequence joins TRBV10-2 and TRBJ2-1, with 10 bases fitting TRBD2. Germline V gene lookup returns CDR1 WSHSY and CDR2 SAAADI. The CDR3 loop spans 13 amino acids. Trimming took 7 bases from V and 6 from J; bases not matched to a gene: 3. The CDR3 DNA follows: TGCGCCAGCAACAGCGGGGGGGTCAATGAGCAGTTCTTC. Residues: CASNSGGVNEQFF.

This clone turned up a few times. This chain joins TRBV29-1 and TRBJ2-1, with D perhaps given as TRBD1 or TRBD2 (6 bases each). CDR1 and CDR2 from the germline V gene are SQVTM and ANQGSEA. V gave up 3 bases and J gave up 4 bases, with 16 bases separating them. The CDR3 extends over 15 amino acids. As DNA, the CDR3 is TGCAGCGTTGACGGGGGCCCGGAGGATTACAATGAGCAGTTCTTC. Amino acid sequence: CSVDGGPEDYNEQFF.

The CDR3 sequence: CSVATARSYEQYF. The CDR3 DNA follows: TGCAGCGTTGCTACCGCCCGATCCTACGAGCAGTACTTC. The rearrangement uses TRBV29-1 and TRBJ2-7; no reliable D call. Germline-derived CDR1 and CDR2 are SQVTM and ANQGSEA. Trimming took off 4 bases at V and 1 base at J, with 11 bases between the two ends. The CDR3 consists of 13 residues.

The chain recombines TRBV12-5 with TRBJ2-7; the D is unclear. Trimming pared 6 bases from V and 2 bases from J, leaving 11 bases between. Germline V gene sequence: CDR1 LGHNT, CDR2 FRNRAP. There are 13 residues in the CDR3. CDR3 DNA sequence: TGTGCTAGTGGACTTGGGGTCACCTACGAGCAGTACTTC. Encoded protein: CASGLGVTYEQYF.